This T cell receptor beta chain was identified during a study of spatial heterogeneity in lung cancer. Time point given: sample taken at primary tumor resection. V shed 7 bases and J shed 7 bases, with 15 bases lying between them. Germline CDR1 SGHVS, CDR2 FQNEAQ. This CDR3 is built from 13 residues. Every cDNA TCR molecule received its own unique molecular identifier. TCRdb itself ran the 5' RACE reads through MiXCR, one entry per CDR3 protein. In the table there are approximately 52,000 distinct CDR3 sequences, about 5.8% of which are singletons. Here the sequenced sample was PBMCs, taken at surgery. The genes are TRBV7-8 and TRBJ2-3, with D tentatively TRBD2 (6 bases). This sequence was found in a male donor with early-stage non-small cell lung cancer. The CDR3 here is CASNRGRRNTQYF. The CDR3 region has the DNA TGTGCCAGCAACCGGGGGAGACGGAATACGCAGTATTTT.